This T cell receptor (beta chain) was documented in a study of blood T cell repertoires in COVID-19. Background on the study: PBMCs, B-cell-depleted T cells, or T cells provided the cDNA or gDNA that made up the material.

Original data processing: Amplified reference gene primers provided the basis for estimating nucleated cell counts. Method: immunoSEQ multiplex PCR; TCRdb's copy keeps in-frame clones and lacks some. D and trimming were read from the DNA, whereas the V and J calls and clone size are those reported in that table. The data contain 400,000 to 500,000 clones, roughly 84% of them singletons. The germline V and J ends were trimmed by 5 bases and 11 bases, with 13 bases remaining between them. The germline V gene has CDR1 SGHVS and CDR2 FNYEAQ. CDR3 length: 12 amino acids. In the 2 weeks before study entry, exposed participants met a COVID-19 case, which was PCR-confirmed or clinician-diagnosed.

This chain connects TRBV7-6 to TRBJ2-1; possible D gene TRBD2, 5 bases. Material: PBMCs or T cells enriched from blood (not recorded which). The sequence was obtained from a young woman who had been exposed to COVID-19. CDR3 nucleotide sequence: TGTGCCAGCAGCCCGATGGACTGGAAGCAGTTCTTC. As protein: CASSPMDWKQFF.